Presented here are 21 T cell receptor beta chains from one specimen sequenced in a study of blood T cell repertoires in COVID-19. TCRdb keeps only in-frame clones here, not all; method: immunoSEQ multiplex PCR. The data hold under 300,000 clones, with 84% observed a single time. Source material: peripheral blood. The source is a man between 40 and 49 years old who had recovered from COVID-19.

This chain uses TRBV5-6 with TRBJ2-3, with a possible D match to TRBD2 (7 bases). The CDR3 runs 17 residues. V lost 4 bases to trimming and J lost 7 bases, with 25 bases between them. The germline V gene encodes CDR1 SGHDT and CDR2 YYEEEE. CDR3: CASSLVWGGAGRNTQYF. CDR3 DNA sequence: TGTGCCAGCAGCCTGGTATGGGGGGGCGCCGGCCGGAATACGCAGTATTTT.

The chain combines TRBV3-1 (or the pseudogene TRBV3-2) with TRBJ2-7; the match to TRBD2 covers 7 bases. Per germline, CDR1 LGHDT and CDR2 YNNKEL (reference sequence). The CDR3 spans 14 residues. The V gene end was trimmed by 4 bases and the J gene end by 3 bases; junction bases not matched to a gene: 6. The CDR3 coding sequence is TGTGCCAGCAGCCCCCCTCTAGCGGTCTACGAGCAGTACTTC. This encodes CASSPPLAVYEQYF.

There are a few counts of this clone. This rearrangement joins TRBV11-2 to TRBJ2-7, with D perhaps matching TRBD2 (6 bases). V was pared by 0 bases and J by 4 bases, with 13 bases between. CDR1 SGHAT and CDR2 FQNNGV come from the germline V gene. The CDR3 has 15 residues. The chain's CDR3 is CASSLDLRGGYEQYF. The CDR3 DNA reads TGTGCCAGCAGCTTAGATTTGCGGGGTGGGTACGAGCAGTACTTC. The whole variable domain, filled in from reference TRBV11-2 and TRBJ2-7, reads EAGVAQSPRYKIIEKRQSVAFWCNPISGHATLYWYQQILGQGPKLLIQFQNNGVVDDSQLPKDRFSAERLKGVDSTLKIQPAKLEDSAVYLCASSLDLRGGYEQYFGPGTRLTVT.

V usage is TRBV5-6 and J usage is TRBJ1-2; TRBD1 is a possible D gene (5 bases). Trimming took off 4 bases at V and 4 bases at J, with 17 bases between the two ends. This CDR3 contains 15 residues. CDR1 and CDR2 (germline): SGHDT, YYEEEE. CDR3 DNA sequence: TGTGCCAGCAGCCCGGGGGGGACGAGTAGCTATGGCTACACCTTC. Translating it yields CASSPGGTSSYGYTF.

This clone was recorded at least ten times. CDR3 loop: CASSPEQLIGYTF. The CDR3 DNA reads as TGTGCCAGCTCACCAGAACAGTTAATTGGCTACACCTTC. The chain carries TRBV18 and TRBJ1-2; D call uncertain. Between the trimmed V and J ends, which lost 2 bases and 7 bases, there was a span of 11 bases. The CDR3 is 13 residues long. Germline V CDR1 and CDR2: KGHSH, LQKENI.

The chain recombines TRBV4-3 with TRBJ2-1; 8 bases agree with TRBD2. This CDR3 is built from 15 residues. V lost 1 base to trimming and J lost 4 bases; unmatched junction nucleotides: 3. Germline V gene sequence: CDR1 LGHNA, CDR2 YSLEER. The CDR3 region is CASSQVSGEYNEQFF. In DNA, the CDR3 is TGCGCCAGCAGCCAAGTTAGCGGGGAATACAATGAGCAGTTCTTC.

The V call is TRBV5-6, the J call TRBJ1-2; D unclear. The CDR3 runs 17 residues. V lost 3 bases and J lost 1, with 19 bases in between. The germline V gene encodes CDR1 SGHDT and CDR2 YYEEEE. The CDR3 here is CASSSNLRGLGNYGYTF. In DNA form, the CDR3 reads TGTGCCAGCAGCTCCAACCTTCGAGGTCTCGGTAACTATGGCTACACCTTC.

The V gene is TRBV5-6, the J gene TRBJ1-4; 9 bases are a match to TRBD1. Germline CDR1 SGHDT, CDR2 YYEEEE. The CDR3 contains 19 residues. With V trimmed by 2 bases and J by 8 bases, 19 bases remained unmatched. The CDR3 DNA follows: TGTGCCAGCAGCTTTGCCCCGGGACAGGGAGGCATAGGAGGAGAAAAACTGTTTTTT. Encoded protein: CASSFAPGQGGIGGEKLFF.

The chain's CDR3 is CASSLDPLLAGLTDTQYF. CDR3 nucleotide sequence: TGTGCCAGCAGCTTAGACCCCCTCCTAGCGGGGCTCACAGATACGCAGTATTTT. This chain joins TRBV7-2 and TRBJ2-3, with 9 bases aligning to TRBD2. Trimming at V came to 1 base and at J to 2 bases, leaving 10 bases not matched to a gene. CDR1 and CDR2 (germline): SGHTA, FQGNSA. The CDR3 is 18 residues long.

About this clone itself: Within the sample, other DNA sequences also encode this same CDR3. The rearrangement uses TRBV18 and TRBJ1-4; the D is unclear. The ends were cut back, 2 bases at V and 5 bases at J, with 9 bases in the middle. The CDR3 is 14 amino acids. The germline CDR1 and CDR2 sequences are KGHSH and LQKENI. The CDR3 bases are TGTGCCAGCTCACCAGGCCGTACAAATGAAAAACTGTTTTTT. Amino acid sequence: CASSPGRTNEKLFF.

The chain joins TRBV25-1 to TRBJ1-2; 9 nucleotides agree with TRBD1. The length of the CDR3 is 16 residues. V gave up 2 bases and J gave up 4 bases; unmatched junction bases: 8. Germline assignment: CDR1 MGHDK and CDR2 SYGVNS. DNA for the CDR3: TGTGCCAGCAGTGAAAGAAAGGGACAGGGAACCTATGGCTACACCTTC. Its protein product is CASSERKGQGTYGYTF.

V and J are TRBV9 and TRBJ2-3; 9 bases line up with TRBD2. The V gene end was trimmed by 6 bases and the J gene end by 4 bases; junction bases not matched to a gene: 6. Germline assignment: CDR1 SGDLS and CDR2 YYNGEE. The CDR3 consists of 14 residues. The CDR3 nucleotides are TGTGCCAGCAACTCAGCGGGGGGAGCAGATACGCAGTATTTT. This gives the protein CASNSAGGADTQYF. Variable domain in full (rest from reference TRBV9 and TRBJ2-3): DSGVTQTPKHLITATGQRVTLRCSPRSGDLSVYWYQQSLDQGLQFLIQYYNGEERAKGNILERFSAQQFPDLHSELNLSSLELGDSALYFCASNSAGGADTQYFGPGTRLTVL.

The rearrangement links TRBV4-3 to TRBJ2-5; the D gene is possibly TRBD1 (5 bases). V gave up 0 bases and J gave up 3 bases, with 11 bases separating them. The germline gives CDR1 LGHNA, CDR2 YSLEER. The CDR3 length is 15 residues. CDR3 bases: TGCGCCAGCAGCCAAGATACGGGCAGGGAAGAGACCCAGTACTTC. It yields the protein CASSQDTGREETQYF.

The chain combines TRBV2 with TRBJ2-7; TRBD2 might be the D (5 bases). This CDR3 is 14 amino acids long. CDR1 and CDR2 from the germline V gene are SNHLY and FYNNEI. V was cut by 4 bases and J by 7 bases, with 17 bases left in between. The CDR3 reads CASSGLLGSGEQYF. The CDR3, as DNA: TGTGCCAGCAGTGGTTTATTAGGTTCGGGGGAGCAGTACTTC. The variable domain in full, with the rest retrieved from reference TRBV2 and TRBJ2-7, is EPEVTQTPSHQVTQMGQEVILRCVPISNHLYFYWYRQILGQKVEFLVSFYNNEISEKSEIFDDQFSVERPDGSNFTLKIRSTKLEDSAMYFCASSGLLGSGEQYFGPGTRLTVT.

This clone was picked up one time. This sequence joins TRBV5-6 and TRBJ2-3, with 10 bases aligning to TRBD2. Germline V gene sequence: CDR1 SGHDT, CDR2 YYEEEE. V trimming: 0 bases; J trimming: 0 bases; junction bases outside the gene matches: 7. The CDR3 is made up of 18 amino acids. CDR3 nucleotide sequence: TGTGCCAGCAGCTTGGTAGCGGGAGGTACTTATAGCACAGATACGCAGTATTTT. This codes for CASSLVAGGTYSTDTQYF.

The chain uses TRBV6-2 or TRBV6-3 and TRBJ2-7; 9 bases fit TRBD1. The germline V gene has CDR1 MNHEY and CDR2 SVGEGT. The CDR3 consists of 13 residues. V lost 0 bases and J lost 9; bases outside the gene matches: 3. As DNA, the CDR3 is TGTGCCAGCAGTTACTCGGGACAGGGATGGCAGTACTTC. It encodes CASSYSGQGWQYF.

As DNA, the CDR3 is TGTGCCAGCAGCTATGACAGGGGCTACAATGAGCAGTTCTTC. It translates to CASSYDRGYNEQFF. The gene calls are TRBV11-2 and TRBJ2-1, with 8 nucleotides matching TRBD1. The CDR3 sequence is 14 residues long. CDR1 is SGHAT, CDR2 FQNNGV, per germline. The V segment lost 4 bases and the J segment 3 bases; nucleotides outside the gene matches: 2. Based on the CDR3 plus reference TRBV11-2 and TRBJ2-1, the full variable domain is EAGVAQSPRYKIIEKRQSVAFWCNPISGHATLYWYQQILGQGPKLLIQFQNNGVVDDSQLPKDRFSAERLKGVDSTLKIQPAKLEDSAVYLCASSYDRGYNEQFFGPGTRLTVL.

The chain has TRBV7-2 and TRBJ2-1; D gene uncertain. Trimming stripped 3 bases from V and 0 bases from J, with 6 bases between. The germline gives CDR1 SGHTA, CDR2 FQGNSA. CDR3 length equals 14 residues. DNA of the CDR3: TGTGCCAGCAGCTTTCGTGTCTCCTACAATGAGCAGTTCTTC. Translating it yields CASSFRVSYNEQFF.

The CDR3 is CASTQNHGNTGELFF. As DNA, the CDR3 is TGTGCCAGCACCCAAAATCACGGTAACACCGGGGAGCTGTTTTTT. The chain recombines TRBV6-4 with TRBJ2-2; D unclear. The CDR3 has 15 residues. CDR1 and CDR2 from the germline V gene are MRHNA and SNTAGT. V was pared by 7 bases and J by 2 bases, with 14 bases between.

This chain's CDR3 is CASSFLDTEAFF. CDR3 nucleotide sequence: TGTGCCAGCAGTTTTCTCGACACTGAAGCTTTCTTT. This sequence joins TRBV12-3 or TRBV12-4 and TRBJ1-1; D not resolved. Trimming cost V 3 bases and J 3 bases, with 5 bases left between them. The length of the CDR3 is 12 residues.

The chain employs TRBV19 and TRBJ2-1, with D perhaps matching TRBD2 (5 bases). The CDR3 contains 13 residues. V shed 3 bases and J shed 10 bases, with 13 bases lying between them. Germline CDR1 reads LNHDA; CDR2 reads SQIVND (reference sequence). The CDR3 coding sequence is TGTGCCAGTAGTATCGGCTCAGGAGGCGAGCAGTTCTTC. This sequence encodes CASSIGSGGEQFF.